The clone carrying this T cell receptor (beta chain) was counted at least ten times. Its cognate antigen is unknown. These data are taken from a study of identical twins. Study findings and constraints: Insertion counts were lower in abundant cord blood beta clonotypes, a trend that memory repertoires did not show.

Using its own MiXCR run on the 5' RACE reads, TCRdb lists one record per CDR3 protein. The table includes around 670,000 distinct CDR3 sequences, roughly 6% detected once. V shed 5 bases and J 0 bases; nucleotides not matched to a gene: 14. The CDR3 covers 20 residues. The sequence came from a man between 18 and 29 years old in good health. This chain joins TRBV12-3 or TRBV12-4 and TRBJ2-6; 9 nucleotides match TRBD2. Sequenced material: naive T cells sorted from blood. The CDR3 loop reads CASSAYPGDSGSSGANVLTF. Here the CDR3 DNA reads TGTGCCAGCAGTGCATACCCAGGGGATAGCGGGAGCTCTGGGGCCAACGTCCTGACTTTC.